The clone carrying this T cell receptor beta chain came up a few times. Its antigen is still unknown. Preparation of the TCRbeta library used unique molecular identifiers. TCRdb processed the PCR reads anew with MiXCR; each CDR3 protein has one entry. The repertoire has 600,000 to 700,000 distinct CDR3 sequences, under 15% of them found once; the top ten carry roughly 0.77%. These data originate in a study of T-cell reconstitution after alpha-beta-depleted transplantation in children. Study outcomes and limitations: Day-60 TCRbeta diversity that was high in some patients was derived from surviving recipient T cells and thymic progenitors. A year post-transplant, T-cell counts and diversity derived mostly from newly produced T cells.

Trimming removed 1 base from V and 6 bases from J, with 13 bases in between. This CDR3 contains 14 residues. This specimen consisted of PBMCs, obtained before TCRalphabeta/CD19-depleted stem cell transplant. The receptor was isolated from a girl aged 2-10 years with congenital amegakaryocytic thrombocytopenia, due to receive a stem cell transplant. The chain links TRBV12-3 or TRBV12-4 to TRBJ2-7; either TRBD1 or TRBD2 may supply D (5 bases each). CDR3 nucleotide sequence: TGTGCCAGCAGTTTAGGTCCAGGGAGAATCGAGCAGTACTTC. This gives the protein CASSLGPGRIEQYF.